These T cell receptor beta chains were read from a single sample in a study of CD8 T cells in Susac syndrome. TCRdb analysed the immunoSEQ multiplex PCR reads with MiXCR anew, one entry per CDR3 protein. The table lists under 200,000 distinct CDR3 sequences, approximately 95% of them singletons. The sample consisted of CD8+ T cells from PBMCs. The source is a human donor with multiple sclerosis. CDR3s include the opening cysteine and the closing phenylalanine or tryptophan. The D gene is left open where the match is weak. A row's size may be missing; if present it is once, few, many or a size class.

TGCAGCGTAGGGATACGGAGCTCCTACAATGAGCAGTTCTTC	CSVGIRSSYNEQFF	14	TRBV29-1	.	.	TRBJ2-1
TGTGCCAGCAGCGTAGACGGAAGAACCTCCTACGAGCAGTACTTC	CASSVDGRTSYEQYF	15	TRBV9	.	.	TRBJ2-7
TGTGCCAGCGAGGGGTATGAGCAGTTCTTC	CASEGYEQFF	10	TRBV6-2/TRBV6-3	.	.	TRBJ2-1
TGCAGTGCTAGAGAAGTCGGTTATCAGCCCCAGCATTTT	CSAREVGYQPQHF	13	TRBV20-1	.	.	TRBJ1-5
TGTGCCAGCAGCTCAGGAGGGGCAGGGATGTGGTATGGCTACACCTTC	CASSSGGAGMWYGYTF	16	TRBV5-4	.	.	TRBJ1-2
TGTGCCAGCAGTCTAGCGGCCTACTACAATGAGCAGTTCTTC	CASSLAAYYNEQFF	14	TRBV28	.	TRBD2	TRBJ2-1
TGTGCCAGCAGCGTCGGGGGGGGCAATCAGCCCCAGCATTTT	CASSVGGGNQPQHF	14	TRBV9	few	.	TRBJ1-5
TGTGCCAGCAGCGACAGGTCCACTAGCACAGATACGCAGTATTTT	CASSDRSTSTDTQYF	15	TRBV28	.	.	TRBJ2-3
TGCAGTGCTAGAGATCCGTACACCGGGGAGCTGTTTTTT	CSARDPYTGELFF	13	TRBV20-1	.	.	TRBJ2-2
TGTGCCTGGAGGGGACTAGCGACAGAGCAGTTCTTC	CAWRGLATEQFF	12	TRBV30	.	TRBD2	TRBJ2-1
TGTGCCACCAGTGATTGGGATACAGATACGCAGTATTTT	CATSDWDTDTQYF	13	TRBV24-1	.	.	TRBJ2-3
TGTGCCAGCAGCCAAGATGGCGGGCATGCCTACGAGCAGTACTTC	CASSQDGGHAYEQYF	15	TRBV3-1	once	.	TRBJ2-7
TGTGCCAGCAGCCCAAGCGGGAGCGTTTCCTACAATGAGCAGTTCTTC	CASSPSGSVSYNEQFF	16	TRBV7-9	once	TRBD2	TRBJ2-1
TGCGCCAGCAGCTTGTCCTCCAGTCCCTACGAGCAGTACTTC	CASSLSSSPYEQYF	14	TRBV5-1	once	.	TRBJ2-7
TGTGCCAGTAGGAATATCGGGCAGGGGATATATGGCTACACCTTC	CASRNIGQGIYGYTF	15	TRBV19	once	.	TRBJ1-2
TGTGCCAGTCGAGCGGGAGCGAACACCGGGGAGCTGTTTTTT	CASRAGANTGELFF	14	TRBV9	.	TRBD2	TRBJ2-2
TGTGCCAGCAGTCACAGGGGAGTGTCCTACGAGCAGTACTTC	CASSHRGVSYEQYF	14	TRBV28	few	TRBD1	TRBJ2-7
TGTGCCAGCAGTGGACTAGCGGGGGCAGCCTCCTACGAGCAGTACTTC	CASSGLAGAASYEQYF	16	TRBV6-1	.	TRBD2	TRBJ2-7
TGTGCCAGCAGCTCGGTTGCGACCGGGGAGCTGTTTTTT	CASSSVATGELFF	13	TRBV5-4	.	.	TRBJ2-2
TGTGCCAGCAGTCGCCCCCTACTCAGGGGGGCGAATACGCAGTATTTT	CASSRPLLRGANTQYF	16	TRBV28	.	.	TRBJ2-3
TGTGCCAGCATTTCGGGGTTGGATGAGCAGTTCTTC	CASISGLDEQFF	12	TRBV6-2/TRBV6-3	.	.	TRBJ2-1
TGTGCCAGCAGCGCCAGTACTTGGGATCAGCAGTTCTTC	CASSASTWDQQFF	13	TRBV7-9	.	.	TRBJ2-1
TGTGCCACCAGTGATCCGGACAGCTACAATGAGCAGTTCTTC	CATSDPDSYNEQFF	14	TRBV24-1	.	.	TRBJ2-1